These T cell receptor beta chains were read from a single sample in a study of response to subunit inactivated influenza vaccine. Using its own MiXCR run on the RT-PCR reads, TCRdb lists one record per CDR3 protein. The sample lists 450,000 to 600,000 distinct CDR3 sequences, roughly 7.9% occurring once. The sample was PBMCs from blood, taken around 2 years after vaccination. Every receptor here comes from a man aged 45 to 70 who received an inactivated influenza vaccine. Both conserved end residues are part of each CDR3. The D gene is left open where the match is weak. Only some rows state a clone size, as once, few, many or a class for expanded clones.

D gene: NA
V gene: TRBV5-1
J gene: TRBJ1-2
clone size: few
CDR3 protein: CASSLRTRNYGYTF
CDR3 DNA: TGCGCCAGCAGCTTACGGACTCGGAACTATGGCTACACCTTC

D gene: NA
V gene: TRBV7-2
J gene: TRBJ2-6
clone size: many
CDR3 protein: CASSLEVSGANVLTF
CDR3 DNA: TGTGCCAGCAGCTTAGAGGTCTCTGGGGCCAACGTCCTGACTTTC

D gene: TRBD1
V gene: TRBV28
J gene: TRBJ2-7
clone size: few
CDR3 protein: CASSPPGQVSYEQYF
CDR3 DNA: TGTGCCAGCAGTCCACCGGGACAGGTCTCCTACGAGCAGTACTTC

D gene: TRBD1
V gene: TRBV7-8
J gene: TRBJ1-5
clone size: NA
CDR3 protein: CASSLAKTGALSNQPQHF
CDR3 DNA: TGTGCCAGCAGCTTAGCTAAGACAGGGGCTTTAAGCAATCAGCCCCAGCATTTT

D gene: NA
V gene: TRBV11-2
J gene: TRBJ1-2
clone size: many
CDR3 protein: CASSLDARSGYTF
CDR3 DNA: TGTGCCAGCAGCTTAGATGCACGATCTGGCTACACCTTC

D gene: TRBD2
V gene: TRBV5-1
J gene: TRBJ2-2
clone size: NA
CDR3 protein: CASSLGLTGGTRDGELFF
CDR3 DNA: TGCGCCAGCAGCTTAGGGTTGACGGGAGGAACACGTGACGGGGAGCTGTTTTTT

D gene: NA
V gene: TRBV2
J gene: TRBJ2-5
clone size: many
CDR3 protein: CASSEFSQETQYF
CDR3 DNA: TGTGCCAGCAGTGAGTTTTCCCAAGAGACCCAGTACTTC

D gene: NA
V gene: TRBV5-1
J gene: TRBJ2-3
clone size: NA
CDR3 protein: CASSLTSRELDTQYF
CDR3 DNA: TGCGCCAGCAGCTTGACTAGCCGGGAATTAGATACGCAGTATTTT

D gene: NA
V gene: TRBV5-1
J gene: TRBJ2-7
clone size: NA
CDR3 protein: CASSLEGIEQYF
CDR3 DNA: TGCGCCAGCAGCTTGGAGGGCATCGAGCAGTACTTC

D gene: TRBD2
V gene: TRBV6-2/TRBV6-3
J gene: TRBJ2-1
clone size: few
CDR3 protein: CASSYGRMRLAGNEQFF
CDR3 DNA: TGTGCCAGCAGTTACGGGAGAATGAGGCTAGCGGGCAATGAGCAGTTCTTC

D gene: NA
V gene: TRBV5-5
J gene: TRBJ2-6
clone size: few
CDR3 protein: CASSLSQSGANVLTF
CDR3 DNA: TGTGCCAGCAGCTTGTCCCAGTCTGGGGCCAACGTCCTGACTTTC

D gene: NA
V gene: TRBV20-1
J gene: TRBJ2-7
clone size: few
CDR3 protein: CSARDFAGSFYEQYF
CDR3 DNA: TGCAGTGCTAGAGATTTTGCGGGGAGCTTTTACGAGCAGTACTTC

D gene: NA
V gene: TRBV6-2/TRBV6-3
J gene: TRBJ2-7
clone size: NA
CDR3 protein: CASSYSGRTGHIYEQYF
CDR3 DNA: TGTGCCAGCAGTTACTCGGGGAGAACGGGACACATCTACGAGCAGTACTTC

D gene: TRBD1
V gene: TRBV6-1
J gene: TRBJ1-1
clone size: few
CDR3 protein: CASRRGQIVTEAFF
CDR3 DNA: TGTGCCAGCAGGAGGGGACAGATTGTGACTGAAGCTTTCTTT

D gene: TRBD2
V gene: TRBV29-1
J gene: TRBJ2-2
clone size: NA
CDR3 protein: CSVGGSSGKRAGELFF
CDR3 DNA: TGCAGCGTTGGAGGGTCTAGCGGGAAAAGGGCCGGGGAGCTGTTTTTT

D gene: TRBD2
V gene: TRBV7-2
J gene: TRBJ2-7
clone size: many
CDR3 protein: CASSLVGGGFSYEQYF
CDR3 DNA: TGTGCCAGCAGCTTAGTTGGCGGGGGGTTCTCCTACGAGCAGTACTTC

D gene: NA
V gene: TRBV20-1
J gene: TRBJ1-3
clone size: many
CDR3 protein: CSEPGHPGNTIYF
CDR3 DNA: TGCAGTGAACCGGGACACCCTGGAAACACCATATATTTT

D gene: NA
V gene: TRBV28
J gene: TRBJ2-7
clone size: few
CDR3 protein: CATSRSNAWPYEQYF
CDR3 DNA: TGTGCCACTTCGAGGTCGAACGCTTGGCCCTACGAGCAGTACTTC

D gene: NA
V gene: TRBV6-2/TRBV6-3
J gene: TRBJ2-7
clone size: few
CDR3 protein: CASSPGLLYEQYF
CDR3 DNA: TGTGCCAGCAGTCCGGGACTGCTGTACGAGCAGTACTTC

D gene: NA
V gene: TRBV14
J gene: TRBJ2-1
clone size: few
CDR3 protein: CASSQYLRGRDNEQFF
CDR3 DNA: TGTGCCAGCAGCCAGTACCTGAGGGGCCGAGACAATGAGCAGTTCTTC

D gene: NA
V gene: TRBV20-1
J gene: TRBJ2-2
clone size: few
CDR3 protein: CSASGGRLESRTGELFF
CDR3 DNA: TGCAGTGCTTCTGGGGGCCGTCTGGAGTCTCGGACCGGGGAGCTGTTTTTT

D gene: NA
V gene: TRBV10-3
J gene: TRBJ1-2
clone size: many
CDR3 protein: CAISETNANYGYTF
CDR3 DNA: TGTGCCATCAGTGAGACAAATGCTAACTATGGCTACACCTTC

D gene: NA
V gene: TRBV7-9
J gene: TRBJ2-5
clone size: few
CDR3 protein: CASSLGRSNQETQYF
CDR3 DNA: TGTGCCAGCAGCTTGGGACGGAGTAACCAAGAGACCCAGTACTTC

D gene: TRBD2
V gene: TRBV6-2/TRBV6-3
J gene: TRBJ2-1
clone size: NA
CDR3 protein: CASSYQRQTSGGAREQFF
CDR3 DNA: TGTGCCAGCAGTTACCAACGACAGACTAGCGGGGGGGCCCGTGAGCAGTTCTTC

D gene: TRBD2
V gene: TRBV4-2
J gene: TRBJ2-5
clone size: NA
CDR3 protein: CASSQDHTGGETQYF
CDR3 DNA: TGTGCCAGCAGCCAAGATCATACGGGAGGAGAGACCCAGTACTTC

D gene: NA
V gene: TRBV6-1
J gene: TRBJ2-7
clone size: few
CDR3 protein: CASSERDTYEQYF
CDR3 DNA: TGTGCCAGCAGTGAACGGGACACCTACGAGCAGTACTTC

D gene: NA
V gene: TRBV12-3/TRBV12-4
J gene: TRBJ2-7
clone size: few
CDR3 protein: CASSSTVASYEQYF
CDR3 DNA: TGTGCCAGCAGTTCGACAGTTGCATCGTACGAGCAGTACTTC

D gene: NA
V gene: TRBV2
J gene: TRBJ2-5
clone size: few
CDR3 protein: CASSERGQSQETQYF
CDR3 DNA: TGTGCCAGCAGTGAAAGGGGACAATCTCAAGAGACCCAGTACTTC

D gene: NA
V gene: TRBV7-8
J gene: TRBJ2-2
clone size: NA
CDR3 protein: CASSFLHLGSRTGELFF
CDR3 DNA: TGTGCCAGCAGCTTTCTCCACCTTGGTTCCCGTACCGGGGAGCTGTTTTTT

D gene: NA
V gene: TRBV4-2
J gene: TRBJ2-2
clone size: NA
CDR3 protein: CASSQPTGEANGELFF
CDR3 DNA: TGTGCCAGCAGCCAACCTACAGGGGAGGCCAACGGGGAGCTGTTTTTT

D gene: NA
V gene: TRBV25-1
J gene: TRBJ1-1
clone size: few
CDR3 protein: CASALDGGNTEAFF
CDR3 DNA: TGTGCCAGCGCCCTCGATGGGGGAAACACTGAAGCTTTCTTT

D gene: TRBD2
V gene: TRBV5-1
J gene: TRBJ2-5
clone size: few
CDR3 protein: CASSSSSGREETQYF
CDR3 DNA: TGCGCCAGCAGCTCCTCTAGCGGGAGGGAAGAGACCCAGTACTTC

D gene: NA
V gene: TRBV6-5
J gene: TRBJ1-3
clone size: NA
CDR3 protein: CASSYSSGIGNTIYF
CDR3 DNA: TGTGCCAGCAGTTACTCGAGTGGGATTGGAAACACCATATATTTT

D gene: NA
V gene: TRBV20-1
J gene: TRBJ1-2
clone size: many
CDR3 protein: CSASRGYGYTF
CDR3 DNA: TGCAGTGCTAGCCGGGGGTATGGCTACACCTTC

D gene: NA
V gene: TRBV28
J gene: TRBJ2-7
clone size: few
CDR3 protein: CASSLPGTTYEQYF
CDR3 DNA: TGTGCCAGCAGTTTACCTGGGACCACCTACGAGCAGTACTTC

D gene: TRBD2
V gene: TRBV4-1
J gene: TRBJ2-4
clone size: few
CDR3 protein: CASSQWTSRNIQYF
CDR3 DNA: TGCGCCAGCAGCCAATGGACTAGCAGAAACATTCAGTACTTC

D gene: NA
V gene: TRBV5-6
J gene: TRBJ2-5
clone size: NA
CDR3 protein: CASSLWFSQETQYF
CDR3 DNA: TGTGCCAGCAGCTTGTGGTTCAGCCAAGAGACCCAGTACTTC

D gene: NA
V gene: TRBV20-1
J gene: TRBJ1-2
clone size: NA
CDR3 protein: CSAETGTKRRGYTF
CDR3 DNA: TGCAGTGCCGAAACTGGGACAAAACGACGGGGCTACACCTTC

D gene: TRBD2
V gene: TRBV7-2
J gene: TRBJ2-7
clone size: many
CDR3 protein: CASSLTSGGATEQYF
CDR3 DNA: TGTGCCAGCAGCTTGACTAGCGGGGGGGCTACCGAGCAGTACTTC

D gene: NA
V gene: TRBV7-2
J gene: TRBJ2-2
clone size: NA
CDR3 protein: CASSLLVFGTGELFF
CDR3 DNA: TGTGCCAGCAGCCTACTAGTGTTCGGTACCGGGGAGCTGTTTTTT

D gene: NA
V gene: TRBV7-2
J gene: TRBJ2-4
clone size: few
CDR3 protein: CASSLAAAKNIQYF
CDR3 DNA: TGTGCCAGCAGCTTAGCAGCAGCCAAAAACATTCAGTACTTC

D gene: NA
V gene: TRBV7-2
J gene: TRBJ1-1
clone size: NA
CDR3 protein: CASSLGILNTEAFF
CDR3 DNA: TGTGCCAGCAGCCTAGGGATCCTGAACACTGAAGCTTTCTTT

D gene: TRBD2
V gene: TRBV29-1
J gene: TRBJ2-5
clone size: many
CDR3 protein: CSGQREGETQYF
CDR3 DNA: TGCAGCGGTCAGCGGGAGGGAGAGACCCAGTACTTC

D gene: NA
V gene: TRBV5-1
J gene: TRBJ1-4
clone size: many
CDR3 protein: CASRGVATNEKLFF
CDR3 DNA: TGCGCCAGCAGAGGGGTAGCAACTAATGAAAAACTGTTTTTT

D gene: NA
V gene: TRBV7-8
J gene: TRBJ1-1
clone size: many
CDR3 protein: CASSLAPNTEAFF
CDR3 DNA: TGTGCCAGCAGCTTAGCACCGAACACTGAAGCTTTCTTT

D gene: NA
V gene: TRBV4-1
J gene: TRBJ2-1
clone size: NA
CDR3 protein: CASSQDGILGEQFF
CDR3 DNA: TGCGCCAGCAGCCAAGACGGGATTCTGGGTGAGCAGTTCTTC

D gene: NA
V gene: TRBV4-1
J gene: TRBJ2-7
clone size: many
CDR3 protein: CASSQEDRPYYYYEQYF
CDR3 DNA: TGCGCCAGCAGCCAAGAAGACCGACCGTACTACTACTACGAGCAGTACTTC

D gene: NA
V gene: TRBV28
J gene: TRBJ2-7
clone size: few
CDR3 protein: CASSLGAGAIEQYF
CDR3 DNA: TGTGCCAGCAGTTTAGGGGCGGGGGCGATCGAGCAGTACTTC

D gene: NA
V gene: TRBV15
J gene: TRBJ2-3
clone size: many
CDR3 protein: CATSRDLVGDTQYF
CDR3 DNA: TGTGCCACCAGCAGAGATCTAGTTGGAGATACGCAGTATTTT

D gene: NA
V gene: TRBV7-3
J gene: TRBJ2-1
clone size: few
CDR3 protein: CASSLLGPYNEQFF
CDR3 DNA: TGTGCCAGCAGCTTATTGGGGCCTTACAATGAGCAGTTCTTC

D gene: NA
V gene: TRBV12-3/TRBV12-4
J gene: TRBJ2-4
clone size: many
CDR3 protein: CASRETGGAKNIQYF
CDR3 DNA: TGTGCCAGCAGAGAGACAGGAGGAGCCAAAAACATTCAGTACTTC

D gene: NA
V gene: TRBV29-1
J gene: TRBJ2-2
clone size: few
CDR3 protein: CSVEGAIGELFF
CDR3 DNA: TGCAGCGTTGAGGGGGCTATAGGGGAGCTGTTTTTT

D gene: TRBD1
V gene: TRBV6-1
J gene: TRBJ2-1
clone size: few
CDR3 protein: CASSRDREIDNEQFF
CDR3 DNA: TGTGCCAGCAGCCGCGACAGGGAAATCGACAATGAGCAGTTCTTC

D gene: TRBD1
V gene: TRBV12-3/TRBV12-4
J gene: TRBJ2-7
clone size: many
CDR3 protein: CASSVDRGRNEQYF
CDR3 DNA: TGTGCCAGCAGTGTAGACAGGGGGCGGAACGAGCAGTACTTC

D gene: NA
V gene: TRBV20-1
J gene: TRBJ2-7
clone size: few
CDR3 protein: CSARVAVPSYEQYF
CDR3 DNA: TGCAGTGCTAGAGTGGCCGTTCCTAGCTACGAGCAGTACTTC